The next 22 T cell receptor beta chains were all read from a single sample in a study of radiotherapy plus CTLA-4 blockade in lung cancer. TCRdb's table, derived via immunoSEQ multiplex PCR, lists solely in-frame clones and lacks some. The table lists around 95,000 clones, about 83% of them singletons. The source was peripheral blood, collected from a patient treated with radiotherapy plus ipilimumab. These receptors came from a human donor with non-small cell lung cancer who had stable disease on radiotherapy plus ipilimumab.

The rearrangement joins TRBV7-9 to TRBJ2-5; TRBD2 aligns across 15 bases. From germline, CDR1 is SEHNR and CDR2 FQNEAQ (reference sequence). Unmatched junction bases numbered 13, after V lost 5 bases and J lost 9 bases. The CDR3 spans 17 residues. DNA for the CDR3: TGTGCCAGCAGCCTCCGTACTGGACTAGCGGGAGGGGGGGCCCAGTACTTC. The encoded protein is CASSLRTGLAGGGAQYF. The whole variable domain, filled in from reference TRBV7-9 and TRBJ2-5, reads DTGVSQNPRHKITKRGQNVTFRCDPISEHNRLYWYRQTLGQGPEFLTYFQNEAQLEKSRLLSDRFSAERPKGSFSTLEIQRTEQGDSAMYLCASSLRTGLAGGGAQYFGPGTRLLVL.

The gene calls are TRBV6-5 and TRBJ2-1; perhaps TRBD1 as D (6 bases). The CDR3 has 13 amino acids. Trimming stripped 5 bases from V and 6 bases from J, with 11 bases between. From germline, CDR1 is MNHEY and CDR2 SVGAGI. The CDR3: CASSEIRGNEQFF. The CDR3 DNA is TGTGCCAGCAGTGAAATCAGGGGCAATGAGCAGTTCTTC.

J is TRBJ2-3 and V is TRBV27; 8 positions agree with TRBD1. Trimming took 5 bases from V and 4 from J; bases not matched to a gene: 17. The CDR3 has 18 amino acids. CDR1 and CDR2 from the germline V gene are MNHEY and SMNVEV (reference sequence). This chain's CDR3 is CASSLKRQGSSRADTQYF. CDR3 coding DNA: TGTGCCAGCAGTCTAAAAAGACAGGGGAGTTCAAGAGCAGATACGCAGTATTTT.

V is TRBV6-1 and J is TRBJ1-5, with unresolved D. The CDR3 sequence is 13 residues long. V lost 6 bases and J lost 2, with 8 bases in between. Germline V gene data show CDR1 as MNHNS and CDR2 as SASEGT. CDR3 sequence (DNA): TGTGCCAGCAGCCAACGAGGCAATCAGCCCCAGCATTTT. It yields the protein CASSQRGNQPQHF.

This clone was picked up a small number of times. The genes are TRBV19 and TRBJ2-1; 12 bases fit TRBD2. This CDR3 region has 16 residues. V was clipped by 3 bases and J by 6 bases; unmatched bases: 6. Per germline, CDR1 LNHDA and CDR2 SQIVND (reference sequence). This chain's CDR3 is CASSIQLAGGRNEQFF. CDR3 nucleotide sequence: TGTGCCAGTAGTATCCAACTAGCGGGGGGCCGCAATGAGCAGTTCTTC. The entire variable domain, with the rest obtained from reference TRBV19 and TRBJ2-1, is as follows: DGGITQSPKYLFRKEGQNVTLSCEQNLNHDAMYWYRQDPGQGLRLIYYSQIVNDFQKGDIAEGYSVSREKKESFPLTVTSAQKNPTAFYLCASSIQLAGGRNEQFFGPGTRLTVL.

This chain links TRBV20-1 with TRBJ2-5; no clear D gene. The CDR3 runs to 11 residues. The V end was cut by 1 base, the J end by 11 bases, with 11 bases between. CDR1 and CDR2 from the germline V gene are DFQATT and SNEGSKA (reference sequence). CDR3 region: CSARGSSSQYF. CDR3 DNA: TGCAGTGCTAGAGGGAGCTCATCGCAGTACTTC.

The V and J genes are TRBV19 and TRBJ2-7; 8 positions match TRBD1. J was trimmed by 3 bases and V by 4 bases; bases with no gene match: 11. This CDR3 contains 16 residues. Germline V gene data show CDR1 as LNHDA and CDR2 as SQIVND (reference sequence). The CDR3 DNA reads as TGTGCCAGTAGTACCCTAAGGACAGGGTTCAGCTACGAGCAGTACTTC. This gives the protein CASSTLRTGFSYEQYF.

The chain links TRBV7-6 to TRBJ2-7; tentatively, D is TRBD2 (6 bases). The CDR3 loop spans 14 amino acids. Per germline, CDR1 SGHVS and CDR2 FNYEAQ. V dropped 5 bases and J dropped 1 base, with 12 bases sitting between them. CDR3 sequence reads: CASSVGTDSYEQYF. CDR3 DNA sequence: TGTGCCAGCAGCGTCGGGACTGATTCCTACGAGCAGTACTTC.

In its sample, this clone was seen a few times. V usage is TRBV28 and J usage is TRBJ2-2, with TRBD2 identical over 15 bases. The germline gives CDR1 MDHEN, CDR2 SYDVKM. Germline trimming cut 7 bases from V and 2 bases from J; bases unmatched to any gene: 11. The CDR3 contains 19 residues. The DNA for the CDR3 is TGTGCCAGCACCTTCTTAAGGACTAGCGGGGGGGTAAACACCGGGGAGCTGTTTTTT. Amino acids: CASTFLRTSGGVNTGELFF. The full variable domain, with the rest looked up from reference TRBV28 and TRBJ2-2, is DVKVTQSSRYLVKRTGEKVFLECVQDMDHENMFWYRQDPGLGLRLIYFSYDVKMKEKGDIPEGYSVSREKKERFSLILESASTNQTSMYLCASTFLRTSGGVNTGELFFGEGSRLTVL.

This chain connects TRBV30 to TRBJ1-5; D gene uncertain. CDR3 length: 15 amino acids. CDR1 GTSNPN and CDR2 SVGIG come from the germline V gene (reference sequence). Trimming pared 4 bases from V and 3 bases from J, leaving 16 bases between. CDR3: CAWTQSGRPNQPQHF. The CDR3 DNA sequence: TGTGCCTGGACTCAAAGCGGCCGGCCCAATCAGCCCCAGCATTTT. The full variable domain, with the rest looked up from reference TRBV30 and TRBJ1-5, is SQTIHQWPATLVQPVGSPLSLECTVEGTSNPNLYWYRQAAGRGLQLLFYSVGIGQISSEVPQNLSASRPQDRQFILSSKKLLLSDSGFYLCAWTQSGRPNQPQHFGDGTRLSIL.

The chain carries TRBV11-2 and TRBJ2-1; possibly TRBD1 for D (6 bases). In germline, CDR1 is SGHAT, CDR2 FQNNGV. The CDR3 has 14 residues. Trimming cost V 6 bases and J 7 bases, with 16 bases left between them. In DNA, the CDR3 is TGTGCCAGCAGGGACAGTCCGAACGAAAATGAGCAGTTCTTC. Translation gives CASRDSPNENEQFF.

As DNA, the CDR3 is TGTGCCAGCTCACCACCGGTGGGTGGCTACGAGCAGTACTTC. It yields the protein CASSPPVGGYEQYF. The genes are TRBV18 and TRBJ2-7; the D is unclear. CDR1 is KGHSH, CDR2 LQKENI, per germline. There are 14 residues in the CDR3. With 0 bases removed from V and 3 bases from J, the gap between germline ends came to 9 bases.

CDR3 nucleotide sequence: TGTGCCAGCTCACCACCGGGGCAGAACACTGAAGCTTTCTTT. This gives the protein CASSPPGQNTEAFF. The rearrangement links TRBV18 to TRBJ1-1; D perhaps matches TRBD1 (5 bases). There are 14 residues in the CDR3. Germline V gene data show CDR1 as KGHSH and CDR2 as LQKENI. Trimming cost V 0 bases and J 1 base, with 6 bases left between them. Drawing the rest from reference TRBV18 and TRBJ1-1, the complete variable domain is NAGVMQNPRHLVRRRGQEARLRCSPMKGHSHVYWYRQLPEEGLKFMVYLQKENIIDESGMPKERFSAEFPKEGPSILRIQQVVRGDSAAYFCASSPPGQNTEAFFGQGTRLTVV.

About this clone: At one end the junction does not follow the germline gene, possibly because of a read error. This chain connects TRBV28 to TRBJ2-5; 8 positions agree with TRBD2. The CDR3 runs to 13 residues. The germline CDR1 and CDR2 sequences are MDHEN and SYDVKM. The CDR3 loop is CASNLAGKETQYF. The DNA for the CDR3 is TGTGCCAGCAATTTAGCGGGGAAGGAGACCCAGTACTTC. The variable domain in full, completed from reference TRBV28 and TRBJ2-5, reads DVKVTQSSRYLVKRTGEKVFLECVQDMDHENMFWYRQDPGLGLRLIYFSYDVKMKEKGDIPEGYSVSREKKERFSLILESASTNQTSMYLCASNLAGKETQYFGPGTRLLVL.

This chain connects TRBV7-9 to TRBJ1-4; D is unresolved. Trimming removed 5 bases from V and 5 bases from J, with 18 bases in between. In germline, CDR1 is SEHNR, CDR2 FQNEAQ (reference sequence). The CDR3 has 16 residues. The CDR3 loop is CASSLMDGGGNEKLFF. The CDR3 DNA reads TGTGCCAGCAGCCTAATGGACGGAGGAGGCAATGAAAAACTGTTTTTT.

This clone was observed a few times. The V and J genes are TRBV6-6 and TRBJ1-1, with 7 bases fitting TRBD1. CDR3 size: 14 residues. The germline V gene encodes CDR1 MNHNY and CDR2 SVGAGI (reference sequence). The J segment lost 4 bases and the V segment lost 10 bases, leaving 12 bases of the junction unmatched. CDR3 loop: CATELDRKGTEAFF. Here the CDR3 DNA reads TGTGCCACGGAATTGGACAGGAAGGGCACTGAAGCTTTCTTT.

This chain connects TRBV29-1 to TRBJ2-7; 8 nucleotides align to TRBD1. The CDR3 is 14 residues long. Germline loops: CDR1 SQVTM, CDR2 ANQGSEA. Trimming cost V 4 bases and J 7 bases; bases outside gene matches: 12. This CDR3 reads CSVGDPQGAREQYF. In DNA form, the CDR3 reads TGCAGCGTTGGGGACCCCCAGGGGGCAAGGGAGCAGTACTTC.

This clone was found a few times. The chain joins TRBV7-2 to TRBJ1-2, with TRBD1 matching 7 bases. CDR3 length: 13 amino acids. Germline CDR1 and CDR2: SGHTA and FQGNSA. V lost 7 bases and J lost 4; bases outside the gene matches: 6. CDR3 sequence: CASTPGTVYGYTF. The CDR3 bases are TGTGCCAGCACCCCCGGGACAGTCTATGGCTACACCTTC.

The chain is built from TRBV7-6 and TRBJ2-1; tentative D call: TRBD2 (5 bases). Per germline, CDR1 SGHVS and CDR2 FNYEAQ. The V and J ends lost 5 bases and 0 bases respectively, with 8 bases between them. The CDR3 is made up of 14 amino acids. CDR3 DNA: TGTGCCAGCAGCGCTACTAGCTCCTACAATGAGCAGTTCTTC. Encoded protein: CASSATSSYNEQFF.

CDR3 region: CASGLSPLHF. Written as DNA, the CDR3 is TGTGCCTCTGGATTATCACCCCTCCACTTT. This rearrangement joins TRBV28 to TRBJ1-6; D ambiguous. CDR1 and CDR2 (germline): MDHEN, SYDVKM. The V end lost 11 bases, the J end lost 10 bases, and 9 bases lay between the germline ends. CDR3 length: 10 amino acids.

This rearrangement joins TRBV2 to TRBJ2-3, with TRBD1 as a possible D gene (7 bases). Between the trimmed V and J ends, which lost 4 bases and 5 bases, there was a span of 16 bases. Germline V gene lookup returns CDR1 SNHLY and CDR2 FYNNEI. The CDR3 totals 15 residues. The CDR3 nucleotides are TGTGCCAGCAGTGTAGGAGGGGGCCGTGAAGATACGCAGTATTTT. This encodes CASSVGGGREDTQYF.

This rearrangement joins TRBV5-4 to TRBJ2-2, with D possibly matching TRBD2 (5 bases). This CDR3 has 16 residues. Trimming shortened V by 4 bases and J by 5 bases, and 18 bases separated the two germline ends. The germline V gene has CDR1 SGHNT and CDR2 YYREEE (reference sequence). This CDR3 reads CASSTPLSGVTGELFF. The CDR3 DNA reads as TGTGCCAGCAGCACCCCCCTGAGCGGAGTGACCGGGGAGCTGTTTTTT.